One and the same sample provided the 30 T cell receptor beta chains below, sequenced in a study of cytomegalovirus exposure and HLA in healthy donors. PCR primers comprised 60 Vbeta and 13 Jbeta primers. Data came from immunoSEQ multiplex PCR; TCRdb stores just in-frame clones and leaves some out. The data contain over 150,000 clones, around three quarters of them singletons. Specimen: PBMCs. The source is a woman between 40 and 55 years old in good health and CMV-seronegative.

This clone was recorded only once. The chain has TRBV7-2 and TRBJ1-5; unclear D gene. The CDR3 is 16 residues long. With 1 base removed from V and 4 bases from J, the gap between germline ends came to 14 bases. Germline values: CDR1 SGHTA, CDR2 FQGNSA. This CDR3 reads CASSLGGGPLNQPQHF. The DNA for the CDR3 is TGTGCCAGCAGCTTAGGGGGAGGGCCCCTTAATCAGCCCCAGCATTTT.

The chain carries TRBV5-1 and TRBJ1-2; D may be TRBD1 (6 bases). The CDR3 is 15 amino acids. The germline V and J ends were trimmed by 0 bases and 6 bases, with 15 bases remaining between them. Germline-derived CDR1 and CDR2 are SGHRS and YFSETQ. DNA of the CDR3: TGCGCCAGCAGCTTGGTTTTTCAGGGGCAGGATGGCTACACCTTC. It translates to CASSLVFQGQDGYTF.

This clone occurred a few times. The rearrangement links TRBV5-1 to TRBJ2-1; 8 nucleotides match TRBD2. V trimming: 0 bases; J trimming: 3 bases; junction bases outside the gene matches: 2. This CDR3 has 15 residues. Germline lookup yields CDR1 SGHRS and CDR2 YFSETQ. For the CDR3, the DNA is TGCGCCAGCAGCTTGGAGGCGGGAGGCTACAATGAGCAGTTCTTC. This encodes CASSLEAGGYNEQFF. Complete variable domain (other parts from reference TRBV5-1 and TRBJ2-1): KAGVTQTPRYLIKTRGQQVTLSCSPISGHRSVSWYQQTPGQGLQFLFEYFSETQRNKGNFPGRFSGRQFSNSRSEMNVSTLELGDSALYLCASSLEAGGYNEQFFGPGTRLTVL.

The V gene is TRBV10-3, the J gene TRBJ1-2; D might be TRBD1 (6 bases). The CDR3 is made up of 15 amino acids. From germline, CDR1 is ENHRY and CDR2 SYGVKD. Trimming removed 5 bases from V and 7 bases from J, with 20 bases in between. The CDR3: CAISSRTAAVSGYTF. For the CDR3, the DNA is TGTGCCATCAGTTCCCGGACAGCGGCCGTATCTGGCTACACCTTC.

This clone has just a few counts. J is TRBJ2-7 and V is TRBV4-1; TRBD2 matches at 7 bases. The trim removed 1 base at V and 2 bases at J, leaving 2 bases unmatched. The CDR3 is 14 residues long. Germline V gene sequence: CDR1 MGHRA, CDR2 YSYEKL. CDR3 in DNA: TGCGCCAGCAGCCAAGGGGCGGGGGCCTACGAGCAGTACTTC. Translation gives CASSQGAGAYEQYF.

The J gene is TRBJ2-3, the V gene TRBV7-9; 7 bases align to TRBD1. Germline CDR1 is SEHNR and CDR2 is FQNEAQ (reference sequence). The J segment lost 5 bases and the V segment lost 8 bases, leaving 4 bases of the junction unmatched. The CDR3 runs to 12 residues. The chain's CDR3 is CASGYRGDTQYF. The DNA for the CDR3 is TGTGCCAGCGGTTACAGGGGAGATACGCAGTATTTT.

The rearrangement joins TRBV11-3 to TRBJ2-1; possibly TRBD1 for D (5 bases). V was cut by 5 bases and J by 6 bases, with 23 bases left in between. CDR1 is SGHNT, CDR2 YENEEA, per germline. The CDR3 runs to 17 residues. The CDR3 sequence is CASSPLAEVPGRNEQFF. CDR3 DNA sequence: TGTGCCAGCAGCCCACTTGCCGAGGTTCCAGGGCGCAATGAGCAGTTCTTC.

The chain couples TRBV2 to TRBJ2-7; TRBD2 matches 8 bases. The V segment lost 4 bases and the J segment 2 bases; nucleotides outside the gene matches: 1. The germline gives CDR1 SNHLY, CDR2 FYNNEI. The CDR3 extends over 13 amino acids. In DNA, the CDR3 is TGTGCCAGCAGTGGACTAGCGACCTACGAGCAGTACTTC. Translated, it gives CASSGLATYEQYF.

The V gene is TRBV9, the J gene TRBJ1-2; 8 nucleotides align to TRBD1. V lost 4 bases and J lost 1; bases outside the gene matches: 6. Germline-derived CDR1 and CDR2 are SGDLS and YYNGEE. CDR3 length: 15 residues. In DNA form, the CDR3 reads TGTGCCAGCAGCCCCAGACAGGGGCTTAACTATGGCTACACCTTC. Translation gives CASSPRQGLNYGYTF.

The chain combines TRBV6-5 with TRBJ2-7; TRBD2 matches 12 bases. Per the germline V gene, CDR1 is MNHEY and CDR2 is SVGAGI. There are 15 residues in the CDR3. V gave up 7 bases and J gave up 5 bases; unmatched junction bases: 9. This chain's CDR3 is CASKLAGGNPDEQYF. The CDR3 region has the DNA TGTGCCAGCAAACTAGCGGGAGGAAATCCGGACGAGCAGTACTTC.

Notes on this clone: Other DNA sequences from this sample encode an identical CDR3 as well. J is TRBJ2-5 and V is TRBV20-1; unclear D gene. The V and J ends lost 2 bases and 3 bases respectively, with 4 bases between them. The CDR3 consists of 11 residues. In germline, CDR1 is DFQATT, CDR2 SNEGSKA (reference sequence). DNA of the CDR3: TGCAGTGCTAGACCTGAAGAGACCCAGTACTTC. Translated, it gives CSARPEETQYF.

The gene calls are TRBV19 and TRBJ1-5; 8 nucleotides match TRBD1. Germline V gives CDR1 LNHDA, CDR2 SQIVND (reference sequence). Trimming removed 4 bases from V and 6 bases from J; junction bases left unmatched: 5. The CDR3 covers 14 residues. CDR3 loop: CASSTLDRAQPQHF. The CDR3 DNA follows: TGTGCCAGTAGTACCCTGGACAGGGCTCAGCCCCAGCATTTT. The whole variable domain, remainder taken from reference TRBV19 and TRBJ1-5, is DGGITQSPKYLFRKEGQNVTLSCEQNLNHDAMYWYRQDPGQGLRLIYYSQIVNDFQKGDIAEGYSVSREKKESFPLTVTSAQKNPTAFYLCASSTLDRAQPQHFGDGTRLSIL.

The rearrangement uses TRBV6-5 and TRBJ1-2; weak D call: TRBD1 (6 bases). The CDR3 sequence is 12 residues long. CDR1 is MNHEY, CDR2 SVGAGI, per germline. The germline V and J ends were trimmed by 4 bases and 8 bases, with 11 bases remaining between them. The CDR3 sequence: CASSSGTLGYTF. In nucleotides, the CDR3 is TGTGCCAGCAGTTCCGGGACACTCGGCTACACCTTC.

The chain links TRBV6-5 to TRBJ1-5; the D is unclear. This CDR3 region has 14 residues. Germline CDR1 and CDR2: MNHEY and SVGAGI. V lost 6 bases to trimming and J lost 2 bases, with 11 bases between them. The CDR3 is CASSRDGGNQPQHF. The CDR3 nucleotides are TGTGCCAGCAGCCGGGATGGGGGCAATCAGCCCCAGCATTTT.

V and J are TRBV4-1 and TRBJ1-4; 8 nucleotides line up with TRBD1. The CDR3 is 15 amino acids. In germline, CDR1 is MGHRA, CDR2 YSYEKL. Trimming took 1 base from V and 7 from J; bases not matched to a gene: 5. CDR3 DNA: TGCGCCAGCAGCCAAGTTGACAGGGGAGGTGAAAAACTGTTTTTT. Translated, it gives CASSQVDRGGEKLFF.

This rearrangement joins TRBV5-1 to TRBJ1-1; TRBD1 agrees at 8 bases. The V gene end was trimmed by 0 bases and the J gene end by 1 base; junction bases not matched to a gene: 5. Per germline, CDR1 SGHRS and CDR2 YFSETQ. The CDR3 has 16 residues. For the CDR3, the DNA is TGCGCCAGCAGCTTGGGACCGGGACAGGAGAACACTGAAGCTTTCTTT. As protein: CASSLGPGQENTEAFF.

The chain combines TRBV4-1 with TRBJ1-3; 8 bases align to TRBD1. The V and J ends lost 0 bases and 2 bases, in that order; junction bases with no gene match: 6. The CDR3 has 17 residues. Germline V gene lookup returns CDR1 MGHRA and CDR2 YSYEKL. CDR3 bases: TGCGCCAGCAGCCAAGAAGGGACAGGCCTGACTGGAAACACCATATATTTT. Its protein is CASSQEGTGLTGNTIYF.

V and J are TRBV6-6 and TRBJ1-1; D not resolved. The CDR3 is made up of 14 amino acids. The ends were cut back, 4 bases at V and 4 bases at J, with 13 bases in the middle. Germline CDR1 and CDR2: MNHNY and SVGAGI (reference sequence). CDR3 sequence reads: CASSSSRGPTEAFF. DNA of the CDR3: TGTGCCAGCAGTTCCTCCCGGGGTCCCACTGAAGCTTTCTTT.

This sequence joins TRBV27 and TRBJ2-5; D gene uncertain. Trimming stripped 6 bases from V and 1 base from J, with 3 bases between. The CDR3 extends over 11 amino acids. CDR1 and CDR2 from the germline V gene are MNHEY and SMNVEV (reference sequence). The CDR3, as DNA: TGTGCCAGCAGGGCCCAAGAGACCCAGTACTTC. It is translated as CASRAQETQYF.

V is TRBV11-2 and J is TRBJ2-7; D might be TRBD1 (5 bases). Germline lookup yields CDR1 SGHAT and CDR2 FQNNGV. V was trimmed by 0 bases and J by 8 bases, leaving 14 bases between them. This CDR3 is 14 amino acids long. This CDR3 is CASSLDLGREKQYF. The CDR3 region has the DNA TGTGCCAGCAGCTTAGATCTAGGCAGGGAAAAGCAGTACTTC.

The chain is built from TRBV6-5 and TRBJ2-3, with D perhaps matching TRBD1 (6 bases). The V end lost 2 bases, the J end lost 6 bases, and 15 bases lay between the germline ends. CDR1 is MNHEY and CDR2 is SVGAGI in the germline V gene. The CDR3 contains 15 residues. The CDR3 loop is CASSYGPGARDTQYF. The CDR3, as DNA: TGTGCCAGCAGTTACGGCCCAGGGGCGAGGGATACGCAGTATTTT.

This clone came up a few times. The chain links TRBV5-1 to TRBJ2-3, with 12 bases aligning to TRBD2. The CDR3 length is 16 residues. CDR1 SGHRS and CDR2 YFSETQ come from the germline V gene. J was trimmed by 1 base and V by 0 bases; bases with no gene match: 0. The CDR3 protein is CASSLGTSGGTDTQYF. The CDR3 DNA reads TGCGCCAGCAGCTTGGGGACTAGCGGGGGCACAGATACGCAGTATTTT.

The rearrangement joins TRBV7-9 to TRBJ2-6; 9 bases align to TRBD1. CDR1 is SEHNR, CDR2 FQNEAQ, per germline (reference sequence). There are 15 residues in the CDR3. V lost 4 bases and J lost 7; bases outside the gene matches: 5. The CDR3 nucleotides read TGTGCCAGCAGCTCCTGGACAGGGGATGCCAACGTCCTGACTTTC. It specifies CASSSWTGDANVLTF. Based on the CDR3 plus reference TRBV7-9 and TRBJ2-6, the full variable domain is DTGVSQNPRHKITKRGQNVTFRCDPISEHNRLYWYRQTLGQGPEFLTYFQNEAQLEKSRLLSDRFSAERPKGSFSTLEIQRTEQGDSAMYLCASSSWTGDANVLTFGAGSRLTVL.

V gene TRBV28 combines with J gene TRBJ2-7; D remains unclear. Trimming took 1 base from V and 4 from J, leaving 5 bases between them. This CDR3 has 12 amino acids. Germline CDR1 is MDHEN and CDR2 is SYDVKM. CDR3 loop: CASSLSYYEQYF. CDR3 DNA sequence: TGTGCCAGCAGTTTATCCTATTACGAGCAGTACTTC.

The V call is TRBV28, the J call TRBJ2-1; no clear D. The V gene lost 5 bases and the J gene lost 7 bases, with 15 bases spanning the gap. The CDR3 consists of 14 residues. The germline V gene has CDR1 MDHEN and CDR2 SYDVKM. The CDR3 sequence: CASSPLDGWNEQFF. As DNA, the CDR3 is TGTGCCAGCAGTCCCCTCGACGGGTGGAATGAGCAGTTCTTC.

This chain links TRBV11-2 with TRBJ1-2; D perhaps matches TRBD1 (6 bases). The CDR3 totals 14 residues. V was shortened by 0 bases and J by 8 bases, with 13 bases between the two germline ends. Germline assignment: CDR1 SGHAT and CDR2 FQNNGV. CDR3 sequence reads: CASSLDGGGGGYTF. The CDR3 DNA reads TGTGCCAGCAGCTTAGACGGAGGGGGGGGCGGCTACACCTTC. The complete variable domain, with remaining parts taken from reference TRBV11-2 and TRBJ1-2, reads EAGVAQSPRYKIIEKRQSVAFWCNPISGHATLYWYQQILGQGPKLLIQFQNNGVVDDSQLPKDRFSAERLKGVDSTLKIQPAKLEDSAVYLCASSLDGGGGGYTFGSGTRLTVV.

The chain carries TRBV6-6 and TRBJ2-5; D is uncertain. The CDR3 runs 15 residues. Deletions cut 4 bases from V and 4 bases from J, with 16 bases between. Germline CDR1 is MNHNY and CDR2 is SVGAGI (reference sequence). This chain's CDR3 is CASSSSSITGETQYF. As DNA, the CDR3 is TGTGCCAGCAGTTCGTCCTCAATCACGGGAGAGACCCAGTACTTC.

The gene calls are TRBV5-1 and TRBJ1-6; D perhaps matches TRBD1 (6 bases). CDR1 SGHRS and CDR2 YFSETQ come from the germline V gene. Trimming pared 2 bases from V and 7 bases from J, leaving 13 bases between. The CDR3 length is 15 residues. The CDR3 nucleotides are TGCGCCAGCAGCTTTCGGACAGACCTCAATTCACCCCTCCACTTT. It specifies CASSFRTDLNSPLHF.

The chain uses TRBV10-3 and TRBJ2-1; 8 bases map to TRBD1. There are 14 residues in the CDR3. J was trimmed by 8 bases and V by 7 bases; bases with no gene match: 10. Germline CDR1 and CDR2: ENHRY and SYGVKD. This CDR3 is CAITTRQGRDEQFF. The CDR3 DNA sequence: TGTGCCATCACTACGAGACAGGGGCGAGATGAGCAGTTCTTC.

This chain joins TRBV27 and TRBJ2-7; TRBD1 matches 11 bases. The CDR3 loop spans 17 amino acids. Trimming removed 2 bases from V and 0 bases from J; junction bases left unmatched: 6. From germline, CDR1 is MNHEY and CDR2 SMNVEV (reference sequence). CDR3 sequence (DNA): TGTGCCAGCAGTTTAGAGCCCGGGACAGGGGGCTCCTACGAGCAGTACTTC. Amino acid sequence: CASSLEPGTGGSYEQYF.